One T cell receptor beta chain is described in this entry. Its antigen is undetermined. This record belongs to a study of PD-1 blockade in mismatch repair-deficient tumors. Overall study results and limits: Rapid post-treatment expansion, then contraction, generally preceding radiologic response, marked tumor-resident clones.

CDR1 and CDR2 (germline): SGHAT, FQNNGV. The CDR3 runs 12 residues. Unmatched junction bases numbered 6, after V lost 5 bases and J lost 11 bases. Repertoires were generated with immunoSEQ multiplex PCR, while TCRdb's copy carries only in-frame clones and drops some. The sample has 100,000 or so clones; about 79% are singletons. Mismatch repair deficiency was confirmed in all patients, by PCR or immunohistochemistry. The receptor was derived from an adult with mismatch repair-deficient cancer. The chain combines TRBV11-2 with TRBJ2-7; 10 bases align to TRBD1. Sequenced here: peripheral blood, sampled roughly eight months after starting pembrolizumab. The chain's CDR3 is CASSQDRGLEYF. CDR3 nucleotide sequence: TGTGCCAGCAGCCAAGACAGGGGGCTGGAGTACTTC.